Listed below are T cell receptor beta chains from one sample, sequenced in a study of cytomegalovirus exposure and HLA in healthy donors. The method was immunoSEQ multiplex PCR; TCRdb's version includes in-frame clones alone and lacks a portion of them. The sample lists 100,000 to 150,000 clones, around 80% seen once, with 1.2% in the top ten. The sequenced sample consisted of PBMCs. These receptors came from a female donor in good health and CMV-seronegative. CDR3s include the opening cysteine and the closing phenylalanine or tryptophan. The D gene is left open where the match is weak. Clone size appears in some rows only: once, few, many, or a class for an expanded clone.

d_call clone_size j_call v_call cdr3_aa cdr3_nt
- - TRBJ1-4 TRBV14 CASSQARVARLEKLFF TGTGCCAGCAGCCAAGCCAGGGTGGCGCGTCTTGAAAAACTGTTTTTT
TRBD1 - TRBJ1-5 TRBV5-5 CASSWGGQGHQPQHF TGTGCCAGCAGCTGGGGAGGACAGGGCCATCAGCCCCAGCATTTT
- - TRBJ2-1 TRBV5-8 CASSSRDEQFF TGTGCCAGCAGCTCTAGAGATGAGCAGTTCTTC
TRBD2 - TRBJ2-7 TRBV5-4 CASSFGGSTYEQYF TGTGCCAGCAGCTTTGGCGGGAGCACGTACGAGCAGTACTTC
TRBD2 few TRBJ2-1 TRBV28 CATGGRGGSGSHEQFF TGTGCCACCGGCGGACGTGGTGGTAGCGGGAGTCACGAGCAGTTCTTC
- once TRBJ1-1 TRBV6-5 CASIGERNGGTEAFF TGTGCCAGCATTGGAGAGAGGAATGGAGGCACTGAAGCTTTCTTT
- - TRBJ2-2 TRBV19 CASSMRGLRTGELFF TGTGCCAGTAGTATGCGGGGACTTCGGACCGGGGAGCTGTTTTTT
- - TRBJ2-7 TRBV28 CASSLWPEGYEQYF TGTGCCAGCAGTTTATGGCCAGAGGGCTACGAGCAGTACTTC
TRBD1 few TRBJ1-1 TRBV5-1 CASSPSLTGGTEAFF TGCGCCAGCAGCCCGTCCCTGACAGGGGGCACTGAAGCTTTCTTT
TRBD1 - TRBJ1-3 TRBV7-8 CASSLASGQGRNTIYF TGTGCCAGCAGCTTAGCGTCTGGACAGGGCCGAAACACCATATATTTT
- - TRBJ1-6 TRBV6-5 CASSSLSANSPLHF TGTGCCAGCAGCTCCCTGAGTGCGAATTCACCCCTCCACTTT
TRBD1 - TRBJ1-5 TRBV6-5 CASSRDRGGNQPQHF TGTGCCAGCAGCCGGGACAGAGGCGGTAATCAGCCCCAGCATTTT
- - TRBJ2-7 TRBV28 CASSSSGPYEQYF TGTGCCAGCAGTTCAAGCGGGCCTTACGAGCAGTACTTC
- - TRBJ2-1 TRBV9 CASSVETGRVSNEQFF TGTGCCAGCAGCGTAGAAACAGGGCGAGTGTCCAATGAGCAGTTCTTC
TRBD1 - TRBJ2-3 TRBV4-1 CASSLSRTGETDTQYF TGCGCCAGCAGCCTTTCCCGGACAGGGGAGACAGATACGCAGTATTTT
- few TRBJ1-5 TRBV4-1 CASSQVGTKSNQPQHF TGCGCCAGCAGTCAAGTAGGGACAAAAAGCAATCAGCCCCAGCATTTT
- - TRBJ2-7 TRBV7-9 CASSLARSGDYEQYF TGTGCCAGCAGCTTAGCTAGGTCAGGGGATTACGAGCAGTACTTC
TRBD2 - TRBJ2-7 TRBV25-1 CASGLAGSYEQYF TGTGCCAGCGGACTAGCGGGCTCCTACGAGCAGTACTTC
- once TRBJ2-5 TRBV7-9 CASSLRGSLETQYF TGTGCCAGCAGCTTACGGGGGAGCTTGGAGACCCAGTACTTC
- - TRBJ2-5 TRBV5-1 CASSQGPAAYQETQYF TGCGCCAGCAGTCAGGGGCCAGCGGCGTACCAAGAGACCCAGTACTTC
TRBD2 - TRBJ2-7 TRBV6-1 CASFTGLGNDEQYF TGTGCCAGCTTCACCGGACTAGGGAATGACGAGCAGTACTTC